This entry describes one TCR beta chain. It has no known antigen specificity. No qualities accompany the bases; no much larger clone lies one base away. Libraries came from the immunoSEQ multiplex PCR assay. A mixture of 60 forward primers for TCR Vbeta segments and 13 reverse primers for TCR Jbeta segments was used in the multiplex PCR. A multiplex PCR assay on genomic DNA amplified the CDR3 region of rearranged TCR beta genes. On the Illumina HiSeq System, the amplified TCR beta libraries were sequenced as 87-base-pair reads. In the source study's methods: A later analysis counted about 80 million unique TCR beta chains across the 650 to 800 repertoires, and around 9.9 million of these chains were shared by at least two donors. To remove PCR and sequencing errors, raw reads were error-corrected and collapsed into unique sequences using a nearest-neighbor algorithm that merged closely related sequences. To assign V, D and J gene segments, CDR3 sequences were aligned to IMGT reference sequences. For a sequence to be retained, a match of at least six nucleotides was required to both a V gene segment and a J gene segment. Rearrangements were classified as productive when the CDR3 lacked stop codons and remained in frame with V and J, and all other rearrangements were classified as non-productive. Following IMGT convention, CDR3 was defined as the stretch from the second conserved V-encoded cysteine up to the conserved J-encoded phenylalanine. Sequences without an unambiguous match to a single V gene segment were excluded from the earlier analysis of 450 to 750 of the donors. An earlier analysis of several hundred of the donors classified V segments as functional when productive rearrangements were above 56.7% and as segregating when the standard deviation between donors was above 5%. A statistical classification framework was developed to diagnose cytomegalovirus status using the catalog of TCR beta chain sequences. V and J gene assignment, in a later analysis, came from comparing TCR nucleotide sequences with IMGT/GENE-DB human TR gene sequences. The TCRdist pipeline was used in a later analysis to assign CDR3 sequences and most-parsimonious VDJ recombination scenarios. In a later analysis, each TCR beta chain was defined by its CDR3 amino acid sequence together with its V-gene family, and reads without a unique V-gene family were excluded. As a way to deal with suspected cross-contamination and a sequencing artifact, a later analysis dropped 592 nucleotide sequences that were highly shared and had low generation probability. In a later analysis, a clonal expansion index was calculated for each public chain from normalized within-repertoire ranks of inferred template counts. In a later analysis, generation probabilities were computed with a VDJ recombination model fitted to out-of-frame rearrangements, and the resulting probabilities were checked against IGoR. Hypergeometric tests were used in a later analysis to score TCR-TCR, TCR-HLA and TCR-CMV co-occurrence, with a repertoire-size bias correction applied to the TCR pairs. A later analysis estimated false discovery rates by permuting HLA or CMV assignments 20 times. In a later analysis, co-occurring TCRs were grouped using DBSCAN, and TCRdist sequence similarity was added for clustering within HLA-allele-positive subsets. Repertoires with fewer than 30,000 or more than 120,000 public chains, plus five repertoires with anomalous nucleotide sharing, were excluded from co-occurrence clustering. The table comes from immuneACCESS by way of TCRdb, which keeps in-frame sequences with V and J called. Part of the clones is missing from these tables; in studies checked, under half for an unresolved V gene and the rest for unknown reasons. From that table come the V and J calls and clone size; the DNA was used to work out D and trimming. Across this sample there are 180,000 or so clones, with roughly 80% seen only once. The biggest ten clones account for more than 1.5% of the sample.

At the junction V is shortened by 2 bases and J by 6 bases; bases outside the gene matches: 10. The CDR3 starts with the cysteine, ends with the phenylalanine, and has 16 residues. The retained sequence is limited to the CDR3, 48 bases, with the frame set at the first base. The germline V gene sets CDR1 to MDHEN and CDR2 to SYDVKM. The data belong to a study of cytomegalovirus exposure and HLA in healthy donors (dated 2017 in TCRdb). As for the study more broadly: An earlier analysis of around 600 of the donors reported 276 Gb of sequence data and around 120 million unique TCR beta sequences from 150 million to 200 million T cells. An early release covering some 640 HLA-typed donors comprised about 300 gigabases of sequencing data and roughly 86 million unique TCR sequences. The genetic ancestry cluster associated with self-reported Caucasian donors included around 76% of the roughly 360 genotyped donors. The study aimed to test whether cataloging public T cell receptors could reveal signatures of past pathogen exposure. The study used immunosequencing to profile the T cell repertoires of several hundred subjects and linked those repertoires to cytomegalovirus serostatus. A separate validation cohort of roughly 110 different subjects was used in addition to the approximately 610-subject first cohort. The study combined high-throughput TCR immunosequencing, statistical association of individual TCRs with disease status, and machine learning to predict cytomegalovirus infection status. To study patterns of TCR occurrence, a later analysis re-analyzed previously published TCR beta repertoires from around 670 donors and added high-resolution HLA genotyping. The later analysis used no new phenotypic data to find candidate immune exposures, relying instead on TCR beta sequences and their occurrence across donors. In an earlier analysis of 500 to 650 of the donors, high-throughput TCR beta sequencing was used to judge whether each TCR beta V gene segment behaved as functional or pseudogenic. Alongside the repertoire data, information on donor age, sex, ethnicity and CMV serostatus was compiled. In a later genetic analysis, genome-wide SNP genotypes for about 55% of the 666 donors were used, and that subset was treated as a discovery cohort. All discovery cohort repertoires had been generated on a single sequencing platform. HLA typing covered class I and class II loci at four-digit resolution. Typing coverage varied by locus: roughly 629-630 donors for A, B, C, DRB1 and DQB1; approximately 520 for DQA1; approximately 610 for DPA1; 450 to 480 for DPB1. About 5 DR-DQ haplotypes were handled as single units for association and clustering, since linkage in the cohort was strong. On average, about 240,000 unique TCR beta nucleotide sequences were sequenced per donor among 398 genotyped donors of the cohort, with roughly 19% of those sequences being non-productive. Points the paper makes about the study in general: Most TCR sequences were seen in very few donors, while some public TCRs were found in many individuals. In a later analysis, most CMV-associated TCR beta chains were found to appear HLA-restricted, with HLA associations seemingly driven largely by CMV exposure. A further reported finding was that TCR beta sequences accurately predicted the HLA-A and HLA-B alleles for most subjects in the first cohort. The authors suggested that the approach could potentially be extended to other disease states and immunological phenotypes. Presence/absence analyses assumed roughly uniform sequencing depth across donors, an assumption that may not hold. Correlated functional status among segregating V segments might reflect linkage disequilibrium, but an unknown experimental factor could not be ruled out. The 87-base-pair reads could not distinguish some IMGT-functional V segments, including TRBV6-2 and TRBV6-3, so those segments were excluded. The only immune exposure information available for the cohort was CMV serostatus. In a later genetic analysis, a missense DCLRE1C variant was associated with V-gene and J-gene trimming of TCR beta chains, and the association was replicated in an independent cohort. The study gave a list of 150 to 200 TCR beta chains associated with cytomegalovirus. Specific HLA alleles were associated with 15,000 to 20,000 TCR beta sequences at a false discovery rate of 0.05 in a later analysis. Cytomegalovirus status was reported to be diagnosed by the classifier with high specificity and sensitivity in both the original and validation cohorts. In an earlier analysis of some 550 of the donors, most TCR beta V segments were observed in productive rearrangements about 90% or about 30% of the time, broadly matching IMGT annotations. In a later analysis, the rate of TCR association differed among HLA loci, with DRB1 alleles having the most associated TCRs and HLA-C alleles having the fewest. According to a later genetic analysis, donors in an Asian-associated ancestry cluster had fewer N-insertions in productive TCRs than the approximately 690-donor mean. In vitro tests confirmed that three of the cytomegalovirus-associated TCR beta chains recognize cytomegalovirus antigens. About 17 rarely observed V segments, including chromosome 9 orphons, were excluded from the earlier analysis of some 590 of the donors because counts were too low. A group of highly shared sequence variants was considered likely to be a technical artifact of the sequencing pipeline. Because HLA typing was missing for some donors at each locus, association tests included only the typed subset. In a later analysis, several top co-occurrence clusters were reported to appear linked to parvovirus B19, influenza, CMV and Epstein-Barr virus. This cohort had only TCR beta chains sequenced, and the lack of alpha or paired-chain data limited which features could be detected. When HLA alleles, especially DR and DQ, strongly co-occurred, TCR associations were difficult to assign to individual alleles. In a later analysis, HLA-associated TCR beta chains showed more clonal expansion and lower generation probabilities than non-associated chains that were equally common.

The cohort was made up of around 720 healthy bone marrow donors. At the time of sampling, every cohort member was nominally healthy, though immune exposures that went unrecorded were likely present. The donor was CMV seronegative and was included in the group of 352 seronegative cohort members. Every donor gave a peripheral blood sample, and the peripheral blood mononuclear cells from that sample were used for TCR beta sequencing. The Qiagen DNeasy Blood Extraction Kit was used to extract genomic DNA from the blood cell samples. The sequence joins TRBV28 to TRBJ1-5; 7 bases in between match TRBD1. The TCR originated in a man in his forties or fifties in good health and CMV-seronegative. Sequencing was done on a sample of PBMCs. CDR3 sequence: CASSLERQGDGQPQHF. The DNA sequence follows: TGTGCCAGCAGTTTAGAGCGACAGGGTGATGGTCAGCCCCAGCATTTT.